Listed below are T cell receptor beta chains from one sample, sequenced in a study of cytomegalovirus exposure and HLA in healthy donors. This table comes from immunoSEQ multiplex PCR, and its TCRdb copy is limited to in-frame clones, with some not included. The table lists fewer than 200,000 clones. The sequenced sample consisted of PBMCs. The receptors shown here come from a woman aged 60 to 75 in good health and CMV-seronegative. Both conserved end residues are part of each CDR3. D genes are given only for firm matches.

j_call	v_call	d_call	cdr3_nt	cdr3_aa
TRBJ1-1	TRBV6-5	.	TGTGCCAGCATAAGGGAATTAGGGGGAAGTGAAGCTTTCTTT	CASIRELGGSEAFF
TRBJ2-1	TRBV10-1	TRBD2	TGCGCCAGCAGTCCCGGACTAGCGGGATACAATGAGCAGTTCTTC	CASSPGLAGYNEQFF
TRBJ2-3	TRBV19	TRBD2	TGTGCCAGTAGAGGGGCTGAGGGACTAGCGACTAGTGCGCAGTATTTT	CASRGAEGLATSAQYF
TRBJ2-7	TRBV7-9	.	TGTGCCAGCAGCTTATTCGGGGACGAGCAGTACTTC	CASSLFGDEQYF
TRBJ1-5	TRBV27	.	TGTGCCAGCAGTGATTCGGGGGGGAAGTGGTCCCAGCATTTT	CASSDSGGKWSQHF
TRBJ1-1	TRBV9	TRBD1	TGTGCCAGCAGCGGACACAGGGGGCCGGCGAACACTGAAGCTTTCTTT	CASSGHRGPANTEAFF
TRBJ2-7	TRBV7-9	TRBD1	TGTGCCAGCAGCTCGACAGGGGGAGTTTTCCACGAGCAGTACTTC	CASSSTGGVFHEQYF
TRBJ1-2	TRBV12-5	.	TGTGCTAGTGGTTTAGCTGGGAGATTTGCCCAGGGGTGGGGCTACACCTTC	CASGLAGRFAQGWGYTF
TRBJ2-4	TRBV27	.	TGTGCCAGCAGTTCTCACTATTATAGTCACGATCAGTACTTT	CASSSHYYSHDQYF
TRBJ2-1	TRBV5-1	.	TGCGCCAGCAGCTTTCAGGGGTCGGATAATGAGCAGTTCTTC	CASSFQGSDNEQFF